Shown below are 32 T cell receptor beta chains from a single sample sequenced in a study of shared clonotypes between healthy human individuals. Only in-frame clones appear in the TCRdb table, and some are missing; sequencing was by immunoSEQ multiplex PCR. The sample carries under 1,900,000 clones, approximately 98.5% recorded once. The sequenced sample consisted of naive CD4+ T cells sorted from blood. The subset denotes: CD45RA+ positively selected. These receptors were collected from a young man in good health.

The chain has TRBV7-9 and TRBJ2-1; D is undetermined. Trimming removed 2 bases at V and 8 bases at J, with 4 bases between. The CDR3 extends over 11 amino acids. Germline values: CDR1 SEHNR, CDR2 FQNEAQ (reference sequence). CDR3 region: CASSLLDEQFF. Here the CDR3 DNA reads TGTGCCAGCAGCTTACTAGATGAGCAGTTCTTC.

The chain couples TRBV7-9 to TRBJ2-7; D not resolved. Germline V CDR1 and CDR2: SEHNR, FQNEAQ (reference sequence). V was pared by 4 bases and J by 2 bases, with 18 bases between. This CDR3 is 16 amino acids long. CDR3 sequence: CASSSQPDWRPYEQYF. CDR3 DNA: TGTGCCAGCAGCTCTCAACCCGACTGGAGACCCTACGAGCAGTACTTC.

On this clone itself: Within the sample, other DNA sequences also encode this same CDR3. The CDR3 protein is CASSLLGAGANVLTF. The CDR3 bases are TGCGCCAGCAGCTTGTTAGGTGCAGGGGCCAACGTCCTGACTTTC. V is TRBV5-1 and J is TRBJ2-6; D is uncertain. V was cut by 1 base and J by 4 bases, with 9 bases left in between. The length of the CDR3 is 15 residues. Germline assignment: CDR1 SGHRS and CDR2 YFSETQ.

This rearrangement joins TRBV5-1 to TRBJ2-2; 12 bases are shared with TRBD1. CDR1 is SGHRS, CDR2 YFSETQ, per germline. This CDR3 spans 15 amino acids. The junction had 3 bases not matched to a gene; V was cut back by 4 bases and J by 5 bases. In DNA form, the CDR3 reads TGCGCCAGCAGCGGGGACAGGGGGCTAACCGGGGAGCTGTTTTTT. It yields the protein CASSGDRGLTGELFF.

CDR3 sequence: CASSSTPSGRSTDTQYF. In DNA form, the CDR3 reads TGTGCCAGCAGCTCCACACCCTCTGGCCGCTCCACAGATACGCAGTATTTT. V gene TRBV5-4 combines with J gene TRBJ2-3, with D unresolved. The V and J ends lost 3 bases and 2 bases respectively, with 19 bases between them. This CDR3 region has 17 residues. CDR1 SGHNT and CDR2 YYREEE come from the germline V gene (reference sequence).

V usage is TRBV13 and J usage is TRBJ2-7; D remains ambiguous. Germline loops: CDR1 PRHDT, CDR2 FYEKMQ (reference sequence). Between the trimmed V and J ends, which lost 2 bases and 2 bases, there was a span of 13 bases. This CDR3 spans 15 amino acids. The CDR3 DNA sequence: TGTGCCAGCAGCTTAAGGTCAGGCACCACCTACGAGCAGTACTTC. The encoded protein is CASSLRSGTTYEQYF.

V gene TRBV7-9 combines with J gene TRBJ1-1, with a tentative D call TRBD1 (5 bases). The germline V gene has CDR1 SEHNR and CDR2 FQNEAQ (reference sequence). The V end was cut by 1 base, the J end by 3 bases, with 18 bases between. This CDR3 is built from 17 residues. This chain's CDR3 is CASSLVTGRSRDTEAFF. The CDR3 nucleotides are TGTGCCAGCAGCTTAGTCACAGGCCGGTCCCGGGACACTGAAGCTTTCTTT.

In its sample, this clone was seen once. This chain joins TRBV19 and TRBJ1-5, with 7 bases fitting TRBD1. CDR1 and CDR2 (germline): LNHDA, SQIVND (reference sequence). The junction had 7 bases not matched to a gene; V was cut back by 8 bases and J by 6 bases. This CDR3 has 13 amino acids. The DNA for the CDR3 is TGTGCCAGTGCCGGGGACAGTACTCAGCCCCAGCATTTT. It is translated as CASAGDSTQPQHF.

The chain joins TRBV29-1 to TRBJ1-2; 8 nucleotides match TRBD1. Germline CDR1 and CDR2: SQVTM and ANQGSEA. The CDR3 has 14 residues. Trimming took 6 bases from V and 2 from J; bases not matched to a gene: 8. The CDR3 coding sequence is TGCAGCGTGCGGGTACAGGGGGGGAACTATGGCTACACCTTC. Amino acids: CSVRVQGGNYGYTF.

The rearrangement uses TRBV6-5 and TRBJ1-1, with no clear D. Deletions cut 5 bases from V and 5 bases from J, with 6 bases between. The CDR3 sequence is 11 residues long. The germline V gene has CDR1 MNHEY and CDR2 SVGAGI. CDR3 residues: CASSQRTEAFF. The DNA for the CDR3 is TGTGCCAGCAGTCAACGGACTGAAGCTTTCTTT.

The CDR3 DNA reads as TGTGCCAGCAGCCTCGAGATGGGTGATACGCAGTATTTT. It encodes CASSLEMGDTQYF. The V gene is TRBV7-9, the J gene TRBJ2-3; no reliable D call. V dropped 5 bases and J dropped 6 bases, with 12 bases sitting between them. The CDR3 loop spans 13 amino acids. In germline, CDR1 is SEHNR, CDR2 FQNEAQ (reference sequence).

This clone has just one count. The sample holds other DNA sequences that translate to the same CDR3. The chain has TRBV19 and TRBJ1-5, with a possible D match to TRBD1 (6 bases). The CDR3 has 12 residues. Germline-derived CDR1 and CDR2 are LNHDA and SQIVND (reference sequence). V was pared by 1 base and J by 8 bases, with 6 bases between. The CDR3, as DNA: TGTGCCAGTAGTATAGCAGGGGAGCCCCAGCATTTT. Amino acids: CASSIAGEPQHF.

V and J are TRBV5-8 and TRBJ2-5, with D possibly matching TRBD2 (5 bases). V dropped 1 base and J dropped 0 bases, with 10 bases sitting between them. Germline CDR1 SGHTS, CDR2 YDEGEE. CDR3 length equals 15 residues. CDR3 region: CASSLPAEYQETQYF. CDR3 nucleotide sequence: TGTGCCAGCAGCTTGCCAGCGGAGTACCAAGAGACCCAGTACTTC.

The rearrangement links TRBV4-1 to TRBJ1-4, with 10 nucleotides matching TRBD1. Per the germline V gene, CDR1 is MGHRA and CDR2 is YSYEKL. Trimming at V came to 2 bases and at J to 8 bases, leaving 2 bases not matched to a gene. This CDR3 is 14 amino acids long. The CDR3 here is CASSQRDRGEKLFF. For the CDR3, the DNA is TGCGCCAGCAGCCAAAGGGACAGGGGCGAAAAACTGTTTTTT.

The chain employs TRBV19 and TRBJ2-3; 11 bases line up with TRBD2. Unmatched junction bases numbered 8, after V lost 3 bases and J lost 3 bases. The CDR3 loop spans 17 amino acids. Germline V gene data show CDR1 as LNHDA and CDR2 as SQIVND (reference sequence). The DNA for the CDR3 is TGTGCCAGTAGTATGTCTAGCGGGAGGCATGTGACAGATACGCAGTATTTT. This gives the protein CASSMSSGRHVTDTQYF.

The chain uses TRBV7-9 and TRBJ2-7; D could derive from TRBD1 or TRBD2 (5 bases each). The CDR3 loop spans 14 amino acids. V lost 4 bases to trimming and J lost 3 bases, with 13 bases between them. Germline CDR1 SEHNR, CDR2 FQNEAQ (reference sequence). CDR3 nucleotides: TGTGCCAGCAGCTCAAGACAGCGGATCTACGAGCAGTACTTC. Residues: CASSSRQRIYEQYF.

This rearrangement joins TRBV6-5 to TRBJ2-5; tentatively, D is TRBD1 (5 bases). V was pared by 0 bases and J by 0 bases, with 11 bases between. The CDR3 length is 16 residues. CDR1 is MNHEY and CDR2 is SVGAGI in the germline V gene. The CDR3 DNA follows: TGTGCCAGCAGTTACTCCGGACACCTGTACCAAGAGACCCAGTACTTC. It codes for CASSYSGHLYQETQYF.

V is TRBV7-3 and J is TRBJ1-1; 7 bases map to TRBD1. The CDR3 covers 14 residues. After removal of 3 bases from V and 4 bases from J, the junction contained 5 bases not matched to a gene. CDR1 is SGHTA, CDR2 FQGTGA, per germline. In nucleotides, the CDR3 is TGTGCCAGCAGCTTGACAGGGTTGGGCACTGAAGCTTTCTTT. It is translated as CASSLTGLGTEAFF.

The chain links TRBV6-5 to TRBJ1-1, with no clear D. The CDR3 runs to 15 residues. Germline values: CDR1 MNHEY, CDR2 SVGAGI. V was shortened by 2 bases and J by 4 bases, with 14 bases between the two germline ends. In DNA, the CDR3 is TGTGCCAGCAGTTACGGACCCCAGGATGGCACTGAAGCTTTCTTT. Protein product: CASSYGPQDGTEAFF.

The chain is built from TRBV27 and TRBJ2-7; TRBD2 aligns across 7 bases. Losses at the gene ends were 1 base for V and 3 bases for J; bases not matched to a gene: 6. Germline CDR1 MNHEY, CDR2 SMNVEV (reference sequence). The length of the CDR3 is 15 residues. The CDR3 region is CASSLLGTTVYEQYF. The CDR3 nucleotides read TGTGCCAGCAGTTTATTAGGGACTACCGTCTACGAGCAGTACTTC.

The chain employs TRBV19 and TRBJ1-4; 7 bases fit TRBD1. After removal of 0 bases from V and 7 bases from J, the junction contained 14 bases not matched to a gene. The CDR3 runs 18 residues. CDR1 LNHDA and CDR2 SQIVND come from the germline V gene (reference sequence). DNA for the CDR3: TGTGCCAGTAGTATAGATCGATGGCAGACAGGGACGGGTGAAAAACTGTTTTTT. It is translated as CASSIDRWQTGTGEKLFF.

The chain uses TRBV28 and TRBJ2-7; D may be TRBD2 (5 bases). Looked up from germline, CDR1 is MDHEN and CDR2 is SYDVKM. V was clipped by 6 bases and J by 5 bases, with 17 bases between them. The CDR3 has 14 amino acids. The CDR3 here is CASSPVGVPNEQYF. CDR3 nucleotides: TGTGCCAGCAGCCCGGTGGGAGTGCCCAACGAGCAGTACTTC.

Concerning this clone: Within the sample, other DNA sequences also encode this same CDR3. The CDR3 DNA reads TGCAGCGTGGCAGGGTCCTACGAGCAGTACTTC. The encoded protein is CSVAGSYEQYF. The rearrangement links TRBV29-1 to TRBJ2-7, with D possibly TRBD1 on 5 matching bases. Germline CDR1 SQVTM, CDR2 ANQGSEA. The V end was cut by 6 bases, the J end by 1 base, with 7 bases between. This CDR3 is 11 amino acids long.

The chain couples TRBV6-1 to TRBJ2-7; TRBD1 matches at 10 bases. CDR1 is MNHNS and CDR2 is SASEGT in the germline V gene. This CDR3 is 16 amino acids long. Trimming cost V 4 bases and J 4 bases; bases outside gene matches: 10. CDR3 region: CASSAYATGGRYEQYF. CDR3 DNA: TGTGCCAGCAGTGCGTATGCGACAGGGGGCAGGTACGAGCAGTACTTC.

The chain recombines TRBV5-8 with TRBJ1-1; TRBD1 agrees at 8 bases. The CDR3 is made up of 17 amino acids. Germline V gene sequence: CDR1 SGHTS, CDR2 YDEGEE. J was trimmed by 0 bases and V by 2 bases; bases with no gene match: 9. The CDR3 loop is CASSLLAGGYVNTEAFF. CDR3 coding DNA: TGTGCCAGCAGCTTATTAGCAGGGGGCTATGTGAACACTGAAGCTTTCTTT.

About this clone: Relative to the germline gene, one junction end is altered; a read error may explain this. The gene calls are TRBV7-2 and TRBJ2-1, with D hard to call. Germline V CDR1 and CDR2: SGHTA, FQGNSA. This CDR3 contains 12 residues. CDR3 DNA sequence: TGTGCCAGCAGCTTCCAACTGAGACTCCTCGTCTTC. Protein sequence: CASSFQLRLLVF.

The J gene is TRBJ2-3, the V gene TRBV30; unclear D gene. Germline V CDR1 and CDR2: GTSNPN, SVGIG (reference sequence). The CDR3 sequence is 17 residues long. The V gene lost 1 base and the J gene lost 3 bases, with 20 bases spanning the gap. CDR3 amino acids: CAWSAFVILQKTDTQYF. CDR3 in DNA: TGTGCCTGGAGTGCCTTCGTCATACTCCAAAAGACAGATACGCAGTATTTT.

The chain joins TRBV7-8 to TRBJ2-2, with no clear D. Germline V lookup: CDR1 SGHVS, CDR2 FQNEAQ. The CDR3 extends over 17 amino acids. Between the trimmed V and J ends, which lost 1 base and 5 bases, there was a span of 17 bases. DNA of the CDR3: TGTGCCAGCAGCTTAGAGACAATCAGGAGTCGGACCGGGGAGCTGTTTTTT. The encoded protein is CASSLETIRSRTGELFF.

V and J are TRBV9 and TRBJ2-2; TRBD1 agrees at 8 bases. The germline gives CDR1 SGDLS, CDR2 YYNGEE. There are 15 residues in the CDR3. Trimming took 0 bases from V and 3 from J; bases not matched to a gene: 1. CDR3 sequence reads: CASSVDRGDTGELFF. CDR3 nucleotide sequence: TGTGCCAGCAGCGTAGACAGGGGGGACACCGGGGAGCTGTTTTTT.

The chain recombines TRBV6-1 with TRBJ2-7, with 10 bases aligning to TRBD2. Germline lookup yields CDR1 MNHNS and CDR2 SASEGT. The CDR3 sequence is 14 residues long. V dropped 10 bases and J dropped 0; count of bases not matched to a gene: 6. The CDR3, as DNA: TGTGCCATAACCGGACTAGCGGACTCCTACGAGCAGTACTTC. Translation: CAITGLADSYEQYF.

J is TRBJ2-5 and V is TRBV9; unclear D gene. The CDR3 consists of 13 residues. Germline lookup yields CDR1 SGDLS and CDR2 YYNGEE. Trimming shortened V by 3 bases and J by 0 bases, and 6 bases separated the two germline ends. CDR3 DNA: TGTGCCAGCAGCGCCACCGACCAAGAGACCCAGTACTTC. Translated: CASSATDQETQYF. Complete variable domain (other parts from reference TRBV9 and TRBJ2-5): DSGVTQTPKHLITATGQRVTLRCSPRSGDLSVYWYQQSLDQGLQFLIQYYNGEERAKGNILERFSAQQFPDLHSELNLSSLELGDSALYFCASSATDQETQYFGPGTRLLVL.

Note on this clone: This same CDR3 is encoded by further DNA sequences in the sample. This sequence joins TRBV29-1 and TRBJ2-2; D is undetermined. V dropped 4 bases and J dropped 2 bases, with 2 bases sitting between them. CDR3 length: 11 amino acids. CDR1 is SQVTM and CDR2 is ANQGSEA in the germline V gene. The CDR3: CSVVNTGELFF. CDR3 bases: TGCAGCGTTGTTAACACCGGGGAGCTGTTTTTT.